This TCR beta chain comes out of a study of shared clonotypes between healthy human individuals (dated by TCRdb to about 2020). Regarding the complete study: The cohort included three men and a couple of women between 18 and 49 years of age. To estimate repertoire size and how much clonotypes are shared between individuals, the study performed deep sequencing of blood TCR repertoires from five healthy adults. Libraries were prepared and TCR repertoires were sequenced by different laboratories using diverse techniques, in order to increase sequencing depth and limit assay-specific biases. Between about 0.85 and 9.5 billion PBMCs per donor were obtained by leukapheresis. Broad study findings and their caveats: The genetic and exposure-history diversity represented was limited by the small number of donors. Pairwise subsampling led to the expectation that sequencing depth would affect the degree of clonotype sharing among donors. Sampling was restricted to blood, and TCR repertoires in tissue are likely to differ from TCR repertoires in blood.

TCR CDR3 regions were amplified from genomic DNA by multiplex PCR using the deep immunoSEQ assay. Genomic DNA extracted from each cell subset was distributed evenly over all wells of several immunoSEQ 96-well plates, and each plate served as one replicate. For unsorted PBMC, each replicate PCR was loaded with 300 ng genomic DNA, equivalent to about 30,000 T cell genomes. Ten immunoSEQ deep assay plates were used to sequence unsorted PBMC genomic DNA. The purified libraries were quantified using a Qubit 3.0 fluorometer, sized with a Bioanalyzer 2100, and then quantified again using the KAPA Library Quantification kit. Each immunoSEQ 96-well plate was sequenced on its own single-read 150-cycle Illumina NextSeq 550 flow cell. Regarding the original processing steps: Because only junctional sequences without quality scores were contained in the immunoSEQ output, filtering matching that applied to full-length reads could not be performed. To assign V/J genes and CDR3, sequences were annotated against IMGT germline references using PyIR, a Python wrapper for IgBLAST v1.9. Reads were removed for weak V/J assignments (E-value above 1e-6), missing CDR3, stop codons, out-of-frame junctions, or ambiguous translated residues. A V3J clonotype was defined by an identical inferred V gene, J gene, and CDR3 amino acid sequence. To compute the percentage overlap between repertoires, the number of shared unique clonotypes was divided by the size of the smaller repertoire. RTK rarefaction, the Chao1 estimator, and Recon v2.1 estimates of unobserved clonotypes were used to assess repertoire richness. TCRdb provides this immuneACCESS table in a form limited to in-frame rearrangements. Some clones are lacking; in checked studies, under half of them reflect an unresolved V gene, and why the rest are absent is not known. The V and J calls and the clone size are those of that table, but D and trimming were determined from the DNA. This sample is represented by around 500,000 clones; 70% to 85% of them were singletons. The top ten constitute 9.5% to 15% of the sample.

Germline trimming: 6 bases from V, 4 bases from J; junction bases outside gene matches: 7. Based on the germline V gene, the CDR1 and CDR2 sequences are MDHEN and SYDVKM. From the cysteine through the phenylalanine, the CDR3 covers 14 amino acids. Only the CDR3 DNA stays, 42 bases, in frame from base 1. The donors were healthy, HIV-negative adults who had no recently reported acute infections or vaccinations. Only Caucasian adults living in Nashville, Tennessee, USA were represented among the donors. In the unsorted samples, 85 million to 100 million PBMCs were counted, and genomic DNA was extracted using the QIAamp DNA Blood Mini kit. Blood was collected by leukapheresis, and PBMCs were isolated by Ficoll-Histopaque density gradient centrifugation and then cryopreserved in liquid nitrogen vapor phase. Note on this clone: Its antigen is still unknown. Base qualities were left out, and no much larger clone turns up one base away.

Sequencing was done on a sample of PBMCs. The receptor's source is a woman aged 40 to 49 in good health. Some clones in this sample may be carry-over from other donors' samples. Recombination connected TRBV28 to TRBJ1-2; 8 central nucleotides agree with TRBD1. The CDR3 here reads CASRPDRGRYGYTF. The bases are TGTGCCAGCAGACCCGACAGGGGACGCTATGGCTACACCTTC.